This entry is about one T cell receptor beta chain. This entry is derived from a study of blood T cell repertoires in COVID-19. Overall study: The study drew acute and convalescent COVID-19 samples from the United States, Italy and Spain. Nucleic acid was either cDNA or gDNA, and it came from T cells, B-cell-depleted T cells, or PBMCs.

In the original processing: It was from reference gene primer amplification that nucleated cell counts were estimated. TCRdb's table, derived via immunoSEQ multiplex PCR, lists solely in-frame clones and lacks some. Clone size and V and J calls were adopted from that table, with D and trimming inferred from the DNA. The table has roughly 230,000 clones, about 85% seen once; the top ten hold about 0.93%. Sequences were obtained from peripheral blood. The clonotype comes from a middle-aged man with acute or convalescent COVID-19.

The CDR3 sequence: CASSVAEKSGYTEAFF. CDR3 nucleotides: TGTGCCAGCAGCGTGGCGGAAAAATCAGGGTACACTGAAGCTTTCTTT. This rearrangement joins TRBV9 to TRBJ1-1, with D maybe TRBD1 (5 bases). CDR3 size: 16 residues. V was shortened by 2 bases and J by 3 bases, with 17 bases between the two germline ends. Germline loops: CDR1 SGDLS, CDR2 YYNGEE.